Listed below are T cell receptor beta chains from one sample, sequenced in a study of vaccination effects on CD4 cells after COVID-19. No cognate antigen is known for these TCRs. Sequencing was performed with immunoSEQ multiplex PCR; in TCRdb, only in-frame clones are kept and a portion is missing. The sample lists 25,000 to 30,000 clones; roughly 71% were seen once. The source material was CD4+ T cells from PBMCs cultured with HCoV-NL63 spike peptides, sampled after COVID-19 vaccination. These receptors came from a human donor who received a COVID-19 vaccine. Each CDR3 is given with its conserved first and last residue. D genes are given only for firm matches.

d_gene: TRBD1; v_gene: TRBV7-9; len: 14; CDR3aa: CASSFGTGLTEAFF
d_gene: -; v_gene: TRBV7-9; len: 16; CDR3aa: CASSLSLDSKTYGYTF
d_gene: -; v_gene: TRBV11-2; len: 13; CDR3aa: CASSPGPSQPQHF
d_gene: TRBD1; v_gene: TRBV30; len: 12; CDR3aa: CAGGTANYGYTF
d_gene: TRBD2; v_gene: TRBV5-1; len: 16; CDR3aa: CASSLDGRAALYEQYF
d_gene: TRBD2; v_gene: TRBV28; len: 15; CDR3aa: CASSKVGLAISTEFF
d_gene: -; v_gene: TRBV7-2; len: 16; CDR3aa: CASSKGRTELNQPQHF
d_gene: TRBD1; v_gene: TRBV11-2; len: 15; CDR3aa: CASSPDRDSSYGYTF
d_gene: -; v_gene: TRBV9; len: 15; CDR3aa: CASSVGSTSYNEQFF
d_gene: -; v_gene: TRBV11-2; len: 17; CDR3aa: CASSLRGKEEVQETQYF
d_gene: -; v_gene: TRBV25-1; len: 13; CDR3aa: CASGRLSTDTQYF
d_gene: -; v_gene: TRBV7-9; len: 14; CDR3aa: CASSLGQAGDTQYF
d_gene: -; v_gene: TRBV7-9; len: 16; CDR3aa: CASSPAGHSSNQPQHF
d_gene: -; v_gene: TRBV5-6; len: 16; CDR3aa: CASSPHRAARLETQYF
d_gene: -; v_gene: TRBV2; len: 12; CDR3aa: CASSDMGDGYTF
d_gene: TRBD2; v_gene: TRBV5-1; len: 14; CDR3aa: CASSREAGPETQYF
d_gene: TRBD1; v_gene: TRBV4-1; len: 16; CDR3aa: CASSQDRTGGDYGYTF
d_gene: -; v_gene: TRBV20-1; len: 14; CDR3aa: CSASTAGSYNEQFF
d_gene: -; v_gene: TRBV3-1/TRBV3-2; len: 11; CDR3aa: CASSQLSEAFF
d_gene: -; v_gene: TRBV12-3/TRBV12-4; len: 11; CDR3aa: CASSLDYGYTF
d_gene: -; v_gene: TRBV4-1; len: 17; CDR3aa: CASSQGSLRNMNTEAFF
d_gene: -; v_gene: TRBV9; len: 14; CDR3aa: CASSPSGIVNEQFF
d_gene: -; v_gene: TRBV7-6; len: 16; CDR3aa: CASSLEDPRHTGELFF
d_gene: -; v_gene: TRBV6-5; len: 15; CDR3aa: CASSRFGGDTYEQYF
d_gene: -; v_gene: TRBV9; len: 14; CDR3aa: CASSKQGFTGELFF
d_gene: -; v_gene: TRBV10-1; len: 14; CDR3aa: CASSEWGVGQPQHF
d_gene: TRBD2; v_gene: TRBV9; len: 16; CDR3aa: CASSVGLAVSTDTQYF
d_gene: -; v_gene: TRBV18; len: 15; CDR3aa: CASSPGVGEGNTIYF
d_gene: TRBD2; v_gene: TRBV10-1; len: 18; CDR3aa: CASSETSGLRLAKNIQYF
d_gene: -; v_gene: TRBV15; len: 15; CDR3aa: CATSRAGDRLNEQFF
d_gene: -; v_gene: TRBV5-5; len: 13; CDR3aa: CASSLGGQYGYTF
d_gene: -; v_gene: TRBV10-3; len: 14; CDR3aa: CAISGPGDSYEQYF
d_gene: -; v_gene: TRBV3-1/TRBV3-2; len: 15; CDR3aa: CASSRGIPSRAEAFF